This TCR beta chain was sequenced for a study of OX40 agonist ivuxolimab in advanced cancers. The study's findings and limits: Researchers report that CD8+ T cells had, on average, more expanded clones than CD4+. At doses 0.1 to 3.0 mg/kg, CD4+ and CD8+ clones expanded. Antigen specificity of clonally expanded peripheral T cells was not established.

This clone was observed a single time. Antigen unknown. The CDR3 totals 17 residues. In germline, CDR1 is MNHEY, CDR2 SMNVEV (reference sequence). V lost 0 bases and J lost 4, with 16 bases in between. Data came from immunoSEQ multiplex PCR; TCRdb stores just in-frame clones and leaves some out. The table includes some 25,000 clones, approximately 89% detected once. The source is an adult with an advanced solid tumor such as melanoma, head and neck, liver or kidney cancer. The gene calls are TRBV27 and TRBJ1-5; the D is unclear. The starting material was CD4+ or CD8+ T cells sorted from blood, obtained in a trial of the OX40 agonist ivuxolimab. The CDR3 loop reads CASSLSGGLGRNQPQHF. The CDR3 DNA is TGTGCCAGCAGTTTATCAGGTGGACTCGGCAGGAATCAGCCCCAGCATTTT.